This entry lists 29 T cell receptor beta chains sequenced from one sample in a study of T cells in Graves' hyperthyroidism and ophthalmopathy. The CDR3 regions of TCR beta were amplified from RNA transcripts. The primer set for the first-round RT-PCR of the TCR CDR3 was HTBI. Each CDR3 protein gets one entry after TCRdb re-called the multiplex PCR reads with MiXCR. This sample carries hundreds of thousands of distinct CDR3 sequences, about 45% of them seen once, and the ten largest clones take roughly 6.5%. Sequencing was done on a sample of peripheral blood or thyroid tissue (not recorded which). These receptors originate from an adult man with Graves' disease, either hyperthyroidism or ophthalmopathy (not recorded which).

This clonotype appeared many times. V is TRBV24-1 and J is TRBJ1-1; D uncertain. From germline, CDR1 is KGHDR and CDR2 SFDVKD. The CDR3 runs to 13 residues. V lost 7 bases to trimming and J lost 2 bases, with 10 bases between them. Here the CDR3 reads CATREQPNTEAFF. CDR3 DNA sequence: TGTGCCACCAGAGAACAGCCCAACACTGAAGCTTTCTTT.

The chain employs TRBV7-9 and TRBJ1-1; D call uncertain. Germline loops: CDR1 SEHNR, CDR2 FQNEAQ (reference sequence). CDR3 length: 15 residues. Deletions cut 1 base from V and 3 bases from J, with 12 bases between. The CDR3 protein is CASSLGPGSDTEAFF. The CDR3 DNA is TGTGCCAGCAGCTTAGGTCCGGGATCGGACACTGAAGCTTTCTTT.

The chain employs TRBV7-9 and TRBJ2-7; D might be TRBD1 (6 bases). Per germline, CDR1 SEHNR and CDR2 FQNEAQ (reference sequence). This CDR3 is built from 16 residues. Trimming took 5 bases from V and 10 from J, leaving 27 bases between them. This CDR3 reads CASSQEGRAGAFPQYF. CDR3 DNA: TGTGCCAGCAGCCAAGAGGGTCGGGCAGGGGCGTTTCCCCAGTACTTC.

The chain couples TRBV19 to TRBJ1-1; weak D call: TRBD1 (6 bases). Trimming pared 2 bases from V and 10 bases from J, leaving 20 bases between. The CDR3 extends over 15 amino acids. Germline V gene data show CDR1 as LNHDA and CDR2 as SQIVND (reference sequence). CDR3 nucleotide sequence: TGTGCCAGTAGTATATCCCCCCCTCAGGGGTTCGCAGCTTTCTTT. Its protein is CASSISPPQGFAAFF. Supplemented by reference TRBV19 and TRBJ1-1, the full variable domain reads DGGITQSPKYLFRKEGQNVTLSCEQNLNHDAMYWYRQDPGQGLRLIYYSQIVNDFQKGDIAEGYSVSREKKESFPLTVTSAQKNPTAFYLCASSISPPQGFAAFFGQGTRLTVV.

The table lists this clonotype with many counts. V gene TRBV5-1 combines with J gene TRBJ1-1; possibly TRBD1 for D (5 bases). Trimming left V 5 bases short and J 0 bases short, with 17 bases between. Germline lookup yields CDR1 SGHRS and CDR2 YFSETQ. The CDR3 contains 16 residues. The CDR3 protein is CASRIDSNTLNTEAFF. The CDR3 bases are TGCGCCAGCAGGATTGACAGCAACACCCTGAACACTGAAGCTTTCTTT. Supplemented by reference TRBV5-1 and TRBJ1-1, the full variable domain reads KAGVTQTPRYLIKTRGQQVTLSCSPISGHRSVSWYQQTPGQGLQFLFEYFSETQRNKGNFPGRFSGRQFSNSRSEMNVSTLELGDSALYLCASRIDSNTLNTEAFFGQGTRLTVV.

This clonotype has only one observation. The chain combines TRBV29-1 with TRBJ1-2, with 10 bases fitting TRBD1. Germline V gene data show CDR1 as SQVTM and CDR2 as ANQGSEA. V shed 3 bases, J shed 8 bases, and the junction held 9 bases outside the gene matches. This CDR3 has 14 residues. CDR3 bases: TGCAGCGTTGAGGGACCGGGACAGGGGTCCGGCTACACCTTC. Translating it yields CSVEGPGQGSGYTF.

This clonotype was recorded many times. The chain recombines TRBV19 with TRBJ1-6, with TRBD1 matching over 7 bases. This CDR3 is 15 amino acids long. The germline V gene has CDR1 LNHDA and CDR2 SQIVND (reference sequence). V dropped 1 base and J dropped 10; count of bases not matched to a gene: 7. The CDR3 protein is CASSIGATGISPLHF. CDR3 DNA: TGTGCCAGTAGTATAGGGGCGACAGGGATCTCACCCCTCCACTTT.

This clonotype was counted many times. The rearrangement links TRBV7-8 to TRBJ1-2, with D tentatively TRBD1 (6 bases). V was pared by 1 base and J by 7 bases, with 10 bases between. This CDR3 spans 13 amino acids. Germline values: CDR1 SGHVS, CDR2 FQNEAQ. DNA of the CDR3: TGTGCCAGCAGCTTAGACAGGGAAGGTGGCTACACCTTC. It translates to CASSLDREGGYTF. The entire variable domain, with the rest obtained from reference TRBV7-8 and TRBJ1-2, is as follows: GAGVSQSPRYKVAKRGQDVALRCDPISGHVSLFWYQQALGQGPEFLTYFQNEAQLDKSGLPSDRFFAERPEGSVSTLKIQRTQQEDSAVYLCASSLDREGGYTFGSGTRLTVV.

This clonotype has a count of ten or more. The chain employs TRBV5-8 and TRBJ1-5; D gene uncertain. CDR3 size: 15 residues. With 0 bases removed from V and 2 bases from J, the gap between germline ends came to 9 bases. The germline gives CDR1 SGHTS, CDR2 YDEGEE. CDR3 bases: TGTGCCAGCAGCTTGGGCCGATTGGGCAATCAGCCCCAGCATTTT. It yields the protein CASSLGRLGNQPQHF. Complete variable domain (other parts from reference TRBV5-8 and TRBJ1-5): EAGVTQSPTHLIKTRGQQATLRCSPISGHTSVYWYQQALGLGLQFLLWYDEGEERNRGNFPPRFSGRQFPNYSSELNVNALELEDSALYLCASSLGRLGNQPQHFGDGTRLSIL.

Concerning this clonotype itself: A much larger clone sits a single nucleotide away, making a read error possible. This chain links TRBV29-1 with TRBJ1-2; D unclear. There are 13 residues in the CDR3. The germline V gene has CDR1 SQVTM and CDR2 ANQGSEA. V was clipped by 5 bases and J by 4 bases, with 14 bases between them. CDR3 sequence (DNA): TGCAGCGTTCCCCGGGAGAGGCCCTATGGCTACACCTTC. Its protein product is CSVPRERPYGYTF.

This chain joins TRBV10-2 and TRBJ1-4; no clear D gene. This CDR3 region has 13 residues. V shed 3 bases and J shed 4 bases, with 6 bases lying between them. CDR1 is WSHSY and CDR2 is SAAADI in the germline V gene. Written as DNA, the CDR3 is TGCGCCAGCAGTGATTCGAGTAATGAAAAACTGTTTTTT. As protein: CASSDSSNEKLFF.

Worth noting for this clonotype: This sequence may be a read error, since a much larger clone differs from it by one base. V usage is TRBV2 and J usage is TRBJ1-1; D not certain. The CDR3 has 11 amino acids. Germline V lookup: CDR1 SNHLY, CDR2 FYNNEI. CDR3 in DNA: TGTGCCGGCAGTGTCGGGGAGCTAGCTTTCTTT. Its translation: CAGSVGELAFF.

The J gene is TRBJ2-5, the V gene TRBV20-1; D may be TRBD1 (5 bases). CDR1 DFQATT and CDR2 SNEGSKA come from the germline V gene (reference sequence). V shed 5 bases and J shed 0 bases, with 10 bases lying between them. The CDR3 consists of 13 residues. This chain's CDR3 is CSAGQTDQETQYF. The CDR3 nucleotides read TGCAGTGCTGGCCAGACAGACCAAGAGACCCAGTACTTC.

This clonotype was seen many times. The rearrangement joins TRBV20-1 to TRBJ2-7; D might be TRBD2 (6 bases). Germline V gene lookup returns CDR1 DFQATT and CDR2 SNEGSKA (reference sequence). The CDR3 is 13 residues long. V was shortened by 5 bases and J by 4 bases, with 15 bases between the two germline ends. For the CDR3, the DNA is TGCAGTGCTGAGGGCAGCGGGCGTTACGAGCAGTACTTC. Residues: CSAEGSGRYEQYF.

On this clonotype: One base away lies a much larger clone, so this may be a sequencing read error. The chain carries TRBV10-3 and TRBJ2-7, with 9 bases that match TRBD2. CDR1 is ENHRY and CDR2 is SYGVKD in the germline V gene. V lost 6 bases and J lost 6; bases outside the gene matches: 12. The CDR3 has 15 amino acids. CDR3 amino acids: CAISVQAGGQFEQYF. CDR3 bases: TGTGCCATCAGCGTTCAAGCGGGAGGACAATTCGAGCAGTACTTC.

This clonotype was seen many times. The chain's CDR3 is CASSELGGNTIYF. The CDR3 DNA reads as TGTGCCAGCAGTGAACTGGGGGGAAACACCATATATTTT. This chain links TRBV2 with TRBJ1-3; D not certain. The germline V gene encodes CDR1 SNHLY and CDR2 FYNNEI. There are 13 residues in the CDR3. The V gene lost 2 bases and the J gene lost 4 bases, with 6 bases spanning the gap.

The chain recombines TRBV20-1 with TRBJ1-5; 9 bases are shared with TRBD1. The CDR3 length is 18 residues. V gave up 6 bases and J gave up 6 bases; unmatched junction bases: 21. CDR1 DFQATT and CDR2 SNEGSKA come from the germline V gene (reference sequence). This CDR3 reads CSARGPTGGKGGFQPQHF. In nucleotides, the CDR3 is TGCAGTGCCAGGGGTCCAACAGGGGGCAAAGGGGGCTTTCAGCCCCAGCATTTT.

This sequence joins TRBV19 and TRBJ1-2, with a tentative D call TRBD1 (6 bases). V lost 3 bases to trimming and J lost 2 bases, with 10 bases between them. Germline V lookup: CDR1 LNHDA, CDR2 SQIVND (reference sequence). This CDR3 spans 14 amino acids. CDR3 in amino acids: CASSIARGNYGYTF. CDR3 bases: TGTGCCAGTAGTATTGCCAGGGGCAACTATGGCTACACCTTC. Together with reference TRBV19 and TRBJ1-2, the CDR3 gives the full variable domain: DGGITQSPKYLFRKEGQNVTLSCEQNLNHDAMYWYRQDPGQGLRLIYYSQIVNDFQKGDIAEGYSVSREKKESFPLTVTSAQKNPTAFYLCASSIARGNYGYTFGSGTRLTVV.

The CDR3 sequence: CASSRSGSDYNSPLHF. The CDR3 nucleotides are TGTGCCAGCTCACGCTCAGGGAGTGACTATAATTCACCCCTCCACTTT. V is TRBV25-1 and J is TRBJ1-6; maybe TRBD1 (5 bases). Trimming shortened V by 8 bases and J by 3 bases, and 17 bases separated the two germline ends. This CDR3 region has 16 residues. CDR1 and CDR2 from the germline V gene are MGHDK and SYGVNS.

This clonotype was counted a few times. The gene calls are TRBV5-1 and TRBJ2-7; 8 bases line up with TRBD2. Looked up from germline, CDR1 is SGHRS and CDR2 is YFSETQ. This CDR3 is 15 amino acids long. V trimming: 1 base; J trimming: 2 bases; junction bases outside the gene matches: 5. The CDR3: CASSLNLAGAYEQYF. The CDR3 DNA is TGCGCCAGCAGCTTGAACCTAGCGGGTGCCTACGAGCAGTACTTC.

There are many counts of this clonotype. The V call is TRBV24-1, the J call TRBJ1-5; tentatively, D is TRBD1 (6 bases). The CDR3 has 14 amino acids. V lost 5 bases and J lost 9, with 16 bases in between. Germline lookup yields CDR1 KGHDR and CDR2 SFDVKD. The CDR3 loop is CATSVGGGLWPQHF. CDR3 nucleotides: TGTGCCACCAGTGTTGGGGGCGGATTGTGGCCCCAGCATTTT.

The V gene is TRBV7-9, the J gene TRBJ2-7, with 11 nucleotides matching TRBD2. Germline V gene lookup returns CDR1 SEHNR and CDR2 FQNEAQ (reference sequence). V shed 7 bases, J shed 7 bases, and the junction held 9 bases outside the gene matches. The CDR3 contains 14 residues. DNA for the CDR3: TGTGCCAGCACCGCACTAGCGGGAGTCCGGGAGCAGTACTTC. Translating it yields CASTALAGVREQYF.

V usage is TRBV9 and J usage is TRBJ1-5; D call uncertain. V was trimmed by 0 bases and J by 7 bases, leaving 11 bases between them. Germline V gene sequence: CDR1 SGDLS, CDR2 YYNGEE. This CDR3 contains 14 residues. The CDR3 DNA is TGTGCCAGCAGCGTAGCGTCGGTGGGGCAGCCCCAGCATTTT. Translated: CASSVASVGQPQHF.

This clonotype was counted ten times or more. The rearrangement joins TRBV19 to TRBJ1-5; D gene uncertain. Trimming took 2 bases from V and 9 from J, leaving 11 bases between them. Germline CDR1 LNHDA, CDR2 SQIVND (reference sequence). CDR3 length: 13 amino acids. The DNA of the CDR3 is TGTGCCAGTAGTATACCGAGTGGCCGGCCCCAGCATTTT. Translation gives CASSIPSGRPQHF.

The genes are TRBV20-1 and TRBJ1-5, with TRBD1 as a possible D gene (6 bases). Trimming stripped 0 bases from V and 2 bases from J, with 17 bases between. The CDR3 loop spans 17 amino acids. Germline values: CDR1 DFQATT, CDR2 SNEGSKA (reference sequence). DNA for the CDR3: TGCAGTGCTAGAGATGAGGGGGAACCCCGCCGCAATCAGCCCCAGCATTTT. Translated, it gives CSARDEGEPRRNQPQHF.

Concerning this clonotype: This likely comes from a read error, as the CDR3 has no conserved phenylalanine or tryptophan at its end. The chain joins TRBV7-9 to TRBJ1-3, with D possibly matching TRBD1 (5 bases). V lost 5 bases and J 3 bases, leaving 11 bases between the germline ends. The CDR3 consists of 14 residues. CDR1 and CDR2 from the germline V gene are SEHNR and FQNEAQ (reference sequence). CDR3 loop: CASSLGTVGNTIYL. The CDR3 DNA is TGTGCCAGCAGCCTCGGGACTGTTGGAAACACCATATATCTT.

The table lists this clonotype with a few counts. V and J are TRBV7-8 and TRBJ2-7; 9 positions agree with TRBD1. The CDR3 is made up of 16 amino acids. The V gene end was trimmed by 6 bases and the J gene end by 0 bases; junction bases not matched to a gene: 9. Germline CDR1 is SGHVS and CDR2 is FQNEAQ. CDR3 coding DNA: TGTGCCAGCAGTGACCTTCGGACAGGGGCCTCCTACGAGCAGTACTTC. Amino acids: CASSDLRTGASYEQYF.

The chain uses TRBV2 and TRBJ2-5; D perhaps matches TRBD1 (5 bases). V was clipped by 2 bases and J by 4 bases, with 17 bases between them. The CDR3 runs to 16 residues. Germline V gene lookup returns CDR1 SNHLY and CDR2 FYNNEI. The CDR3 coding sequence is TGTGCCAGCAGTGAATTTCAGGGTTATACGGGAGAGACCCAGTACTTC. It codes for CASSEFQGYTGETQYF.

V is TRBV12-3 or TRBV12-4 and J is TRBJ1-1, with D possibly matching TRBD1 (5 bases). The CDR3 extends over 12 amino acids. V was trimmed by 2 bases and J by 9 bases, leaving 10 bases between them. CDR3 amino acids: CASSLSRGKAFF. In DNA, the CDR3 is TGTGCCAGCAGTTTATCACGGGGGAAAGCTTTCTTT.